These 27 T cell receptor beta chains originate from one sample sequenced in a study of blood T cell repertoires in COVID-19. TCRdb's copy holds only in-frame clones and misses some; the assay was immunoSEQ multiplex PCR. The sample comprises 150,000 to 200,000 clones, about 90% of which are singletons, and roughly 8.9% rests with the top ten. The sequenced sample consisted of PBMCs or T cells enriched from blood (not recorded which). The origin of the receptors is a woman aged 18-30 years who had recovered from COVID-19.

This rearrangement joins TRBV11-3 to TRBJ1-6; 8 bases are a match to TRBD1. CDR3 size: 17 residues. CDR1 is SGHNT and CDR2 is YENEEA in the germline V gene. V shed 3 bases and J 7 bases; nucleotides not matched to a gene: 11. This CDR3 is CASSFPSRDRRNSPLHF. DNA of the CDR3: TGTGCCAGCAGCTTCCCTAGCCGGGACAGGCGAAATTCACCCCTCCACTTT.

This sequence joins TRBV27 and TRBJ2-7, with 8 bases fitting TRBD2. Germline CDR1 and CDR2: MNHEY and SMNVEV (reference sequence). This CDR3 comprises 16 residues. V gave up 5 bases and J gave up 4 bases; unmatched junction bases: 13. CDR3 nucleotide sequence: TGTGCCAGCAGTCGGACTAGCTTGGGATCAAGGTACGAGCAGTACTTC. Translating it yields CASSRTSLGSRYEQYF.

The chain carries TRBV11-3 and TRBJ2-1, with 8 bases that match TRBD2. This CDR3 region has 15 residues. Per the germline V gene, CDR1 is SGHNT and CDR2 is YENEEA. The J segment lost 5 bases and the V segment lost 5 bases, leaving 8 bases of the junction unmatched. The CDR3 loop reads CASSPPGGSDNEQFF. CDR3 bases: TGTGCCAGCAGCCCCCCGGGGGGGAGCGACAATGAGCAGTTCTTC.

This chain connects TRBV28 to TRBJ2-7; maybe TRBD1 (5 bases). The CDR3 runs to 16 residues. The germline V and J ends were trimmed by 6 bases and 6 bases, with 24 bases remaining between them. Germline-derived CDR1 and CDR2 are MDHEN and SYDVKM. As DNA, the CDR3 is TGTGCCAGCAGCCGCGGTGTTCGTCCAGGGCGCGTCGAGCAGTACTTC. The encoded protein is CASSRGVRPGRVEQYF.

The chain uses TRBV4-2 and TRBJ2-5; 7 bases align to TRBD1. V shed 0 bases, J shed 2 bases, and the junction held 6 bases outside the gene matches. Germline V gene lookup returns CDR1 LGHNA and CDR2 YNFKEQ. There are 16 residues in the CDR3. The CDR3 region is CASSQDNYRGQETQYF. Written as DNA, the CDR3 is TGTGCCAGCAGCCAAGATAACTACAGGGGTCAAGAGACCCAGTACTTC.

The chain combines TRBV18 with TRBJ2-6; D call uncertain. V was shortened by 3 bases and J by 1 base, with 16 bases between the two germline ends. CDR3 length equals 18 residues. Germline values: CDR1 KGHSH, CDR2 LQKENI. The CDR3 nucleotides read TGTGCCAGCTCACCGGCTGGGCCCGGCTGGTCTGGGGCCAACGTCCTGACTTTC. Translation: CASSPAGPGWSGANVLTF.

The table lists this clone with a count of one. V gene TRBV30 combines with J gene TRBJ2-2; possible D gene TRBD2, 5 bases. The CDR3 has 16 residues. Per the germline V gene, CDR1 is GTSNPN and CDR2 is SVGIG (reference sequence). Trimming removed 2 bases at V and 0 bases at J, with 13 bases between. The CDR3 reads CAWSTQDYSNTGELFF. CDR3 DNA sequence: TGTGCCTGGAGTACGCAAGACTACTCGAACACCGGGGAGCTGTTTTTT.

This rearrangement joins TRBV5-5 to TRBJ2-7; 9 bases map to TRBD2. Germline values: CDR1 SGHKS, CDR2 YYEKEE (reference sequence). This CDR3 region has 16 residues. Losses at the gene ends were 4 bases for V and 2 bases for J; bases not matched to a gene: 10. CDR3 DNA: TGTGCCAGCAGCCGAGACCTGGCGGGAGGGCCCTACGAGCAGTACTTC. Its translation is CASSRDLAGGPYEQYF.

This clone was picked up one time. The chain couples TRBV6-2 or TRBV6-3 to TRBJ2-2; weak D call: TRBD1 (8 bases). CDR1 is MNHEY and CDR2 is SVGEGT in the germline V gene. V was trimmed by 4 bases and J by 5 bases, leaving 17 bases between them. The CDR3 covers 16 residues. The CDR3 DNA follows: TGTGCCAGCAGTTCATACAGGGGGAGGGGAACCGGGGAGCTGTTTTTT. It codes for CASSSYRGRGTGELFF.

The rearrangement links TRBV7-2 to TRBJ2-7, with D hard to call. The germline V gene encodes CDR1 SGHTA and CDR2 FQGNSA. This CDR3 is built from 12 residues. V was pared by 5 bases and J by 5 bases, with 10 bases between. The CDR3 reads CASSPPENEQYF. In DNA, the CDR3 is TGTGCCAGCAGCCCCCCCGAGAACGAGCAGTACTTC.

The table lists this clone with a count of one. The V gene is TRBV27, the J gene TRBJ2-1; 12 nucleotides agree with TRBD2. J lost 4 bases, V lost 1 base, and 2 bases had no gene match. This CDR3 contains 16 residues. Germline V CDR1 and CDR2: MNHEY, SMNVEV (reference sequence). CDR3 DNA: TGTGCCAGCAGTTTATATGGGACTAGCGGGTACAATGAGCAGTTCTTC. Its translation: CASSLYGTSGYNEQFF.

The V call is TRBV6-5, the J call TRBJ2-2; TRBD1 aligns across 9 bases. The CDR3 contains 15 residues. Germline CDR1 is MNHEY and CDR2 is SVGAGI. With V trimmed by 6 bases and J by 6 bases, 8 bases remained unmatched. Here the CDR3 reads CASRQQGARAGELFF. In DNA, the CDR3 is TGTGCCAGCAGACAACAGGGGGCGAGGGCCGGGGAGCTGTTTTTT.

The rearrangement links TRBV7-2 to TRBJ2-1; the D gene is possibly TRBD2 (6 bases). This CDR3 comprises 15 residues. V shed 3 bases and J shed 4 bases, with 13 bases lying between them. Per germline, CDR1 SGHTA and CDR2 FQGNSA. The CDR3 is CASSFTRGIYNEQFF. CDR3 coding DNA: TGTGCCAGCAGCTTTACCCGGGGGATTTACAATGAGCAGTTCTTC.

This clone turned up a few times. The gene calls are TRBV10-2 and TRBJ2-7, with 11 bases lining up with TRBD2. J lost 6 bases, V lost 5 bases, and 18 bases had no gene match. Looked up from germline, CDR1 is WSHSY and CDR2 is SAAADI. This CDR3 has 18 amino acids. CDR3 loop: CASSRGGRASGRIGEQYF. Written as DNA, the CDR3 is TGCGCCAGCAGTAGAGGGGGGCGGGCTAGCGGGAGGATCGGCGAGCAGTACTTC.

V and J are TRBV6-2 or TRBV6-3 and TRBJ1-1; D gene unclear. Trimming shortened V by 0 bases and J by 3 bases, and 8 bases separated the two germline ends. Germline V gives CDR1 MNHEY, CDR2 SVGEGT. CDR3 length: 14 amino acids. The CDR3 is CASSYSSGYTEAFF. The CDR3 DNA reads TGTGCCAGCAGTTACTCTTCCGGTTACACTGAAGCTTTCTTT.

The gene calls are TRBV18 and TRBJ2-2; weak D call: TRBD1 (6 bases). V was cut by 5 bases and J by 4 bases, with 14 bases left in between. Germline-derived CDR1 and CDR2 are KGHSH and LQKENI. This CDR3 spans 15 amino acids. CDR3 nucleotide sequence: TGTGCCAGCTCAATTTCAGGGGTCACCACCGGGGAGCTGTTTTTT. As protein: CASSISGVTTGELFF.

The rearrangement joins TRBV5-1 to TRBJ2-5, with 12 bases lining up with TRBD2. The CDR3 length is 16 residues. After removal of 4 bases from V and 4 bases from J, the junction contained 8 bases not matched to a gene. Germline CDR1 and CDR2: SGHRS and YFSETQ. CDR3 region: CASSPMTSGSLETQYF. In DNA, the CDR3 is TGCGCCAGCAGCCCTATGACTAGCGGGAGTCTAGAGACCCAGTACTTC.

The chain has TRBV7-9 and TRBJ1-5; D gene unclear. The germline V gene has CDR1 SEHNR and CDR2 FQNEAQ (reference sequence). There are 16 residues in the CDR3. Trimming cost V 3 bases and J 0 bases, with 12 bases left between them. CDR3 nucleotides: TGTGCCAGCAGCTTTAATCCCCTTAATAGCAATCAGCCCCAGCATTTT. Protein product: CASSFNPLNSNQPQHF.

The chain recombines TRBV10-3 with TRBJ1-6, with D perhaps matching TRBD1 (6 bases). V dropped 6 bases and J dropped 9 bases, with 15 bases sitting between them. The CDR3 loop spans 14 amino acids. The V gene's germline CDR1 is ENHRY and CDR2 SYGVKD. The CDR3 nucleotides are TGTGCCATCAGGTCTGCAGGGGAGCGTTCACCCCTCCACTTT. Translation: CAIRSAGERSPLHF.

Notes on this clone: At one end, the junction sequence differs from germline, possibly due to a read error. CDR3 region: CASSLDTSGHYEQYF. DNA for the CDR3: TGTGCCAGCAGCCTAGACACTAGCGGGCACTACGAGCAGTACTTC. This chain uses TRBV11-3 with TRBJ2-7; 9 positions match TRBD2. The CDR3 spans 15 residues. CDR1 and CDR2 (germline): SGHNT, YENEEA.

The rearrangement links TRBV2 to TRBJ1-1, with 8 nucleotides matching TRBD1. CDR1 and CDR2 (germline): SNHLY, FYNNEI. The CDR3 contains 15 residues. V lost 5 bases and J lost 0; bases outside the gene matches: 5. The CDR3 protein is CASSPKTGVNTEAFF. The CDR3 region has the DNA TGTGCCAGCAGTCCAAAGACAGGGGTGAACACTGAAGCTTTCTTT.

The CDR3 loop reads CASVWDRGRGNTEAFF. CDR3 nucleotides: TGTGCCAGCGTCTGGGACAGGGGGCGGGGGAACACTGAAGCTTTCTTT. The chain has TRBV6-6 and TRBJ1-1; the match to TRBD1 covers 12 bases. With V trimmed by 8 bases and J by 1 base, 8 bases remained unmatched. CDR3 size: 16 residues. Germline CDR1 and CDR2: MNHNY and SVGAGI (reference sequence).

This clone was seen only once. The CDR3 reads CASSEYDSSYGYTF. The CDR3 DNA reads TGTGCCAGCAGTGAATACGACAGTAGCTATGGCTACACCTTC. The J gene is TRBJ1-2, the V gene TRBV25-1; perhaps TRBD1 as D (5 bases). The germline CDR1 and CDR2 sequences are MGHDK and SYGVNS. The CDR3 has 14 residues. Trimming left V 0 bases short and J 4 bases short, with 9 bases between.

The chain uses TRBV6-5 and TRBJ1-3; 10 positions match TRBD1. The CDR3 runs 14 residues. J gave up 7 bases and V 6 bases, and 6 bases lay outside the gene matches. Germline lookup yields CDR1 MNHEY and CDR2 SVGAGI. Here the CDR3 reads CASRNRDRGNTIYF. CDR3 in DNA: TGTGCCAGCAGAAACCGGGACAGGGGTAACACCATATATTTT.

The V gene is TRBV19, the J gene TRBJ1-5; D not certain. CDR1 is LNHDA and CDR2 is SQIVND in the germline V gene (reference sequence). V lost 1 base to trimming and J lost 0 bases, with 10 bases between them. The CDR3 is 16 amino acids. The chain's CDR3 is CASSIGERYSNQPQHF. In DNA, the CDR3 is TGTGCCAGTAGTATAGGAGAAAGATATAGCAATCAGCCCCAGCATTTT. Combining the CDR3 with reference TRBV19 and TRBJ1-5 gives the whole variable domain DGGITQSPKYLFRKEGQNVTLSCEQNLNHDAMYWYRQDPGQGLRLIYYSQIVNDFQKGDIAEGYSVSREKKESFPLTVTSAQKNPTAFYLCASSIGERYSNQPQHFGDGTRLSIL.

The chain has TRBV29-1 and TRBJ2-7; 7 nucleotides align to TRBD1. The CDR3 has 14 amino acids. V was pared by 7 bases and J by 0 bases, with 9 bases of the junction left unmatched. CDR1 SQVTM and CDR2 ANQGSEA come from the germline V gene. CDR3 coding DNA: TGCAGCGCTTTCGGGACAGTGAACTCCTACGAGCAGTACTTC. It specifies CSAFGTVNSYEQYF.

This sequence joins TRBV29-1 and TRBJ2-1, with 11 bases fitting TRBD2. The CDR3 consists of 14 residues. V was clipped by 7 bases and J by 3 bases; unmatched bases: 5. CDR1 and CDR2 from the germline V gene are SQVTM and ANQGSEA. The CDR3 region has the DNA TGCAGCGCCCCGGGACTAGCGGTCTACAATGAGCAGTTCTTC. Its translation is CSAPGLAVYNEQFF.